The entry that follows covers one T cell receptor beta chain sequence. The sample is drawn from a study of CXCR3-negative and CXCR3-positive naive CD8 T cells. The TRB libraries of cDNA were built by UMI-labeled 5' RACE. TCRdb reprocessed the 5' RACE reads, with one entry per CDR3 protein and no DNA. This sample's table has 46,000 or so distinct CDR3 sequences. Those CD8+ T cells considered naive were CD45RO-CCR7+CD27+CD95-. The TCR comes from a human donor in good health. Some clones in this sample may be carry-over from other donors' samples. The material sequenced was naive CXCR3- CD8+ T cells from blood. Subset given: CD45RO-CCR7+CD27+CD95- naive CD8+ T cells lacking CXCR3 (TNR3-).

The CDR3 spells CASSLGSIRPYEQYF. The chain links TRBV7-8 to TRBJ2-7. Germline CDR1 is SGHVS and CDR2 is FQNEAQ. The CDR3 contains 15 residues.